This T cell receptor (beta chain) was recorded in a study of blood T cell repertoires in COVID-19. As processed by the authors: Quantification of nucleated cells was approximated via reference gene primer amplification. Only in-frame clones appear in the TCRdb table, and some are missing; sequencing was by immunoSEQ multiplex PCR. The V and J calls and the clone size are those of that table, but D and trimming were determined from the DNA. This sample has 200,000 or so clones, with around 84% found just once. CDR3 length equals 14 residues. Germline V gives CDR1 SEHNR, CDR2 FQNEAQ (reference sequence). V shed 6 bases and J shed 7 bases, with 18 bases lying between them.

J is TRBJ1-2 and V is TRBV7-9, with D hard to call. The sequence came from a woman aged 80 or older with COVID-19, enrolled during active disease. Input material: peripheral blood. CDR3 bases: TGTGCCAGCAGACTTTCCGGGTCAGAGGGTGGCTACACCTTC. It codes for CASRLSGSEGGYTF.